Shown below are 15 T cell receptor beta chains from a single sample sequenced in a study of regulatory T cells in long-lasting Graves disease. Time point noted: persistent/refractory GD, antithyroid drugs over 5 years with positive TRAb. RNA from PBMCs was the source of the TCR library. Arm-PCR of CDR3 regions and iRepertoire HTBI primers were the basis on which TCR beta libraries were built. TCRdb used MiXCR to reprocess the multiplex PCR reads, holding one entry per CDR3 protein. The sample contains 650,000 to 850,000 distinct CDR3 sequences, about 30% of which appear only once. This material consisted of peripheral blood mononuclear cells (PBMCs), taken when the disease was refractory, from a patient treated with antithyroid drugs. Receptor source: a female donor with Graves disease.

Worth noting for this clonotype: A read error is possible here, since a much larger clone lies one base away. This chain links TRBV28 with TRBJ2-7, with TRBD1 matching over 9 bases. CDR1 and CDR2 from the germline V gene are MDHEN and SYDVKM. CDR3 size: 15 residues. This CDR3 reads CVSSSPGTGKVEQYF. CDR3 coding DNA: TGTGTCAGCAGTTCCCCCGGGACAGGGAAGGTCGAGCAGTACTTC.

This clonotype was seen at least ten times. This chain uses TRBV12-3 or TRBV12-4 with TRBJ1-2; TRBD1 is a possible D gene (6 bases). With 3 bases removed from V and 8 bases from J, the gap between germline ends came to 13 bases. The CDR3 is 13 residues long. In DNA form, the CDR3 reads TGTGCCAGCAGTTTGCAGGGGTTGTCCGGCTACACCTTC. Translated: CASSLQGLSGYTF.

This clonotype was detected only a few times. The V gene is TRBV7-2, the J gene TRBJ2-5, with a weak D call TRBD2 (6 bases). The germline V and J ends were trimmed by 1 base and 5 bases, with 17 bases remaining between them. Germline values: CDR1 SGHTA, CDR2 FQGNSA. The CDR3 length is 16 residues. The CDR3 protein is CASSLGGRGLGETQYF. The DNA for the CDR3 is TGTGCCAGCAGCTTAGGCGGGCGGGGTCTCGGGGAGACCCAGTACTTC.

A few counts support this clonotype. CDR3 nucleotide sequence: TGCAGTGCTGAGGTGCATGAAAAACTGTTTTTT. It yields the protein CSAEVHEKLFF. The rearrangement joins TRBV20-1 to TRBJ1-4; D is undetermined. The CDR3 runs to 11 residues. Trimming stripped 5 bases from V and 6 bases from J, with 7 bases between. The germline V gene encodes CDR1 DFQATT and CDR2 SNEGSKA (reference sequence).

This clonotype was seen ten or more times. The rearrangement uses TRBV12-3 or TRBV12-4 and TRBJ1-1; D call uncertain. The ends were cut back, 1 base at V and 7 bases at J, with 7 bases in the middle. The CDR3 loop spans 12 amino acids. CDR3 nucleotides: TGTGCCAGCAGTTTAGGTTTAGTTGAAGCTTTCTTT. Its protein product is CASSLGLVEAFF.

The J gene is TRBJ1-5, the V gene TRBV20-1; 9 bases fit TRBD1. Germline CDR1 and CDR2: DFQATT and SNEGSKA (reference sequence). V lost 4 bases and J lost 6; bases outside the gene matches: 4. The CDR3 extends over 13 amino acids. CDR3 sequence: CSAMGQGVQPQHF. The CDR3 DNA follows: TGCAGTGCTATGGGACAGGGAGTTCAGCCCCAGCATTTT.

This clonotype was seen only a few times. V and J are TRBV29-1 and TRBJ1-1, with TRBD1 as a possible D gene (5 bases). The CDR3 covers 13 residues. Germline CDR1 reads SQVTM; CDR2 reads ANQGSEA. V lost 4 bases and J lost 5, with 14 bases in between. In DNA form, the CDR3 reads TGCAGCGTTGCCCCTGGGGGGGGAACTGAAGCTTTCTTT. Translation gives CSVAPGGGTEAFF.

The chain is built from TRBV20-1 and TRBJ1-2, with 8 bases that match TRBD1. V lost 6 bases and J lost 4; bases outside the gene matches: 10. The CDR3 has 14 residues. Germline values: CDR1 DFQATT, CDR2 SNEGSKA (reference sequence). Written as DNA, the CDR3 is TGCAGTGCCCTAGGACAGGGTGAGAGCTATGGCTACACCTTC. Amino acids: CSALGQGESYGYTF.

This clonotype was seen only a few times. The chain recombines TRBV2 with TRBJ1-1, with 9 bases fitting TRBD1. CDR1 SNHLY and CDR2 FYNNEI come from the germline V gene. The CDR3 is 15 amino acids. J lost 6 bases, V lost 0 bases, and 5 bases had no gene match. CDR3 DNA sequence: TGTGCCAGCAGTGAAGCGGGACAGGGAATGGCTGAAGCTTTCTTT. Protein: CASSEAGQGMAEAFF.

This clonotype was counted a few times. The chain links TRBV7-9 to TRBJ1-5, with no clear D. The CDR3 sequence is 12 residues long. V lost 8 bases and J lost 2, with 7 bases in between. Per germline, CDR1 SEHNR and CDR2 FQNEAQ (reference sequence). This CDR3 is CASDTGNQPQHF. DNA for the CDR3: TGTGCCAGCGACACGGGCAATCAGCCCCAGCATTTT.

This clonotype was counted a few times. This chain joins TRBV20-1 and TRBJ2-7; 7 bases are shared with TRBD1. The germline gives CDR1 DFQATT, CDR2 SNEGSKA (reference sequence). The CDR3 spans 13 residues. V trimming: 3 bases; J trimming: 4 bases; junction bases outside the gene matches: 6. The CDR3, as DNA: TGCAGTGCTAGGTGGCAGGGGGAATACGAGCAGTACTTC. Its translation: CSARWQGEYEQYF.

The rearrangement joins TRBV20-1 to TRBJ2-7, with 8 positions matching TRBD2. V shed 5 bases, J shed 5 bases, and the junction held 8 bases outside the gene matches. The CDR3 loop spans 13 amino acids. Germline values: CDR1 DFQATT, CDR2 SNEGSKA (reference sequence). The CDR3 DNA sequence: TGCAGTGCTGTAAAAGCGGGAGAGCACGAGCAGTACTTC. Protein product: CSAVKAGEHEQYF.

This chain connects TRBV29-1 to TRBJ2-3; 11 bases map to TRBD1. J was trimmed by 5 bases and V by 3 bases; bases with no gene match: 7. Germline CDR1 reads SQVTM; CDR2 reads ANQGSEA. The CDR3 contains 15 residues. The CDR3 DNA reads TGCAGCGTTGAGGGGGGACAGGGGGAAGTAGATACGCAGTATTTT. Translation: CSVEGGQGEVDTQYF.

In its sample, this clonotype was seen a few times. The V gene is TRBV7-2, the J gene TRBJ1-5; 8 positions match TRBD1. V shed 3 bases, J shed 7 bases, and the junction held 8 bases outside the gene matches. The CDR3 has 15 amino acids. In germline, CDR1 is SGHTA, CDR2 FQGNSA. This chain's CDR3 is CASSFPGQASQPQHF. In DNA form, the CDR3 reads TGTGCCAGCAGCTTCCCGGGACAGGCTTCGCAGCCCCAGCATTTT.

V usage is TRBV28 and J usage is TRBJ1-6, with TRBD1 identical over 9 bases. Losses at the gene ends were 2 bases for V and 7 bases for J; bases not matched to a gene: 6. Germline assignment: CDR1 MDHEN and CDR2 SYDVKM. The CDR3 loop spans 16 amino acids. CDR3 loop: CASSLPLQGANSPLHF. CDR3 bases: TGTGCCAGCAGTTTACCTCTACAGGGGGCGAATTCACCCCTCCACTTT.